This passage covers 29 T cell receptor beta chains from one sample sequenced in a study of T-cell reconstitution after alpha-beta-depleted transplantation in children. The TCRbeta library was prepared with unique molecular identifiers. Each CDR3 protein is one row after TCRdb ran MiXCR on the PCR reads. The sample holds about 830,000 distinct CDR3 sequences, roughly 15% seen once. The input for sequencing was PBMCs, mostly from graft donor cells, taken 360 days after TCRalphabeta/CD19-depleted stem cell transplant. The receptors here all came from a male patient aged 10 to 17 who had a stem cell transplant for acute lymphoblastic leukemia, so the T cells may come from the graft donor.

This clonotype came up a few times. The CDR3 spells CASSLNGLAGASEQFF. The CDR3 nucleotides read TGTGCCAGCAGCTTAAATGGCCTAGCGGGAGCGAGTGAGCAGTTCTTC. The V gene is TRBV11-3, the J gene TRBJ2-1; 10 bases agree with TRBD2. Germline CDR1 reads SGHNT; CDR2 reads YENEEA. The CDR3 consists of 16 residues. The V and J ends lost 2 bases and 9 bases, in that order; junction bases with no gene match: 10. Drawing the rest from reference TRBV11-3 and TRBJ2-1, the complete variable domain is EAGVVQSPRYKIIEKKQPVAFWCNPISGHNTLYWYLQNLGQGPELLIRYENEEAVDDSQLPKDRFSAERLKGVDSTLKIQPAELGDSAVYLCASSLNGLAGASEQFFGPGTRLTVL.

This clonotype was counted a few times. This chain uses TRBV15 with TRBJ2-1; D is unclear. Germline CDR1 is LNHNV and CDR2 is YYDKDF (reference sequence). V was pared by 6 bases and J by 6 bases, with 15 bases between. CDR3 length: 14 amino acids. CDR3 coding DNA: TGTGCCACCAGTTGGCCGGAAAAGGTCAATGAGCAGTTCTTC. Translation gives CATSWPEKVNEQFF.

The CDR3 spells CSVRDRGGETQYF. CDR3 DNA: TGCAGCGTCCGGGACAGGGGAGGGGAGACCCAGTACTTC. The chain combines TRBV29-1 with TRBJ2-5, with 10 bases fitting TRBD1. With V trimmed by 6 bases and J by 5 bases, 6 bases remained unmatched. CDR1 and CDR2 (germline): SQVTM, ANQGSEA. The CDR3 covers 13 residues.

This clonotype appeared many times. The rearrangement links TRBV20-1 to TRBJ2-6, with D unresolved. The CDR3 sequence is 15 residues long. Germline values: CDR1 DFQATT, CDR2 SNEGSKA (reference sequence). The V end lost 2 bases, the J end lost 0 bases, and 8 bases lay between the germline ends. The CDR3 DNA follows: TGCAGTGCTAGACCCCCCAACTCTGGGGCCAACGTCCTGACTTTC. The encoded protein is CSARPPNSGANVLTF.

The chain links TRBV27 to TRBJ2-1; 9 positions match TRBD2. The CDR3 totals 16 residues. V lost 3 bases, J lost 7 bases, and 10 bases stayed unmatched. The germline CDR1 and CDR2 sequences are MNHEY and SMNVEV (reference sequence). The CDR3 spells CASSFGAGGFWNEQFF. In DNA, the CDR3 is TGTGCCAGCAGTTTTGGGGCGGGAGGGTTCTGGAATGAGCAGTTCTTC.

This clonotype was seen more than once but under ten times. The CDR3 protein is CASRTSGIRYNEQFF. The CDR3 region has the DNA TGTGCCAGCAGGACTAGCGGCATCCGCTACAATGAGCAGTTCTTC. The chain recombines TRBV7-2 with TRBJ2-1; 9 bases fit TRBD2. The J segment lost 3 bases and the V segment lost 6 bases, leaving 6 bases of the junction unmatched. This CDR3 is 15 amino acids long. Germline V lookup: CDR1 SGHTA, CDR2 FQGNSA. The full variable domain, completed using reference TRBV7-2 and TRBJ2-1, is GAGVSQSPSNKVTEKGKDVELRCDPISGHTALYWYRQSLGQGLEFLIYFQGNSAPDKSGLPSDRFSAERTGGSVSTLTIQRTQQEDSAVYLCASRTSGIRYNEQFFGPGTRLTVL.

The rearrangement links TRBV9 to TRBJ1-1; 11 nucleotides match TRBD1. The length of the CDR3 is 16 residues. The germline V gene encodes CDR1 SGDLS and CDR2 YYNGEE. The J segment lost 4 bases and the V segment lost 3 bases, leaving 8 bases of the junction unmatched. CDR3 bases: TGTGCCAGCAGCGCCCCAACCGGGACAGGGGGCACTGAAGCTTTCTTT. It yields the protein CASSAPTGTGGTEAFF.

This clonotype has a handful of counts. V and J are TRBV29-1 and TRBJ1-3; D is possibly TRBD1 (6 bases). Germline V gene data show CDR1 as SQVTM and CDR2 as ANQGSEA. Trimming took 3 bases from V and 1 from J, leaving 10 bases between them. The CDR3 consists of 14 residues. CDR3 in DNA: TGCAGCGTTGACTACACAGGGTCTGGAAACACCATATATTTT. It codes for CSVDYTGSGNTIYF.

This clonotype was observed many times. V gene TRBV5-1 combines with J gene TRBJ2-2; D might be TRBD1 or TRBD2, each matching 5 bases. The CDR3 is 16 amino acids. CDR1 and CDR2 (germline): SGHRS, YFSETQ. Trimming removed 4 bases at V and 0 bases at J, with 13 bases between. CDR3 nucleotide sequence: TGCGCCAGCAGCCCCGGGACGCTCGCGAACACCGGGGAGCTGTTTTTT. Translating it yields CASSPGTLANTGELFF.

This clonotype was seen at least ten times. The DNA for the CDR3 is TGCAGCGTGACCAGGCCGGGACAGCTAGCCAAAAACATTCAGTACTTC. Protein sequence: CSVTRPGQLAKNIQYF. This sequence joins TRBV29-1 and TRBJ2-4; TRBD1 matches at 7 bases. Germline V gene data show CDR1 as SQVTM and CDR2 as ANQGSEA. The CDR3 spans 16 residues. Trimming cost V 6 bases and J 0 bases; bases outside gene matches: 11.

This clonotype came up a few times. The chain carries TRBV12-5 and TRBJ2-5; 7 nucleotides line up with TRBD2. The germline V gene encodes CDR1 LGHNT and CDR2 FRNRAP. This CDR3 is 13 amino acids long. The ends lost 7 bases at V and 4 bases at J; junction bases unmatched: 6. CDR3 in DNA: TGTGCTAGTGCCCCGGGGGGAGGAGAGACCCAGTACTTC. This encodes CASAPGGGETQYF.

This clonotype was seen a few times. The chain is built from TRBV10-1 and TRBJ2-7; 7 nucleotides agree with TRBD1. The CDR3 length is 14 residues. Trimming at V came to 5 bases and at J to 6 bases, leaving 10 bases not matched to a gene. The germline CDR1 and CDR2 sequences are WNHNN and SYGVQD (reference sequence). CDR3 sequence: CASSLLGAGGEQYF. The CDR3 DNA reads as TGCGCCAGCAGTCTCCTGGGGGCAGGGGGCGAGCAGTACTTC.

The rearrangement joins TRBV29-1 to TRBJ1-2; D is possibly TRBD1 (6 bases). With 3 bases removed from V and 4 bases from J, the gap between germline ends came to 12 bases. Germline CDR1 is SQVTM and CDR2 is ANQGSEA. The CDR3 is 13 residues long. CDR3: CSVDRGSSYGYTF. CDR3 sequence (DNA): TGCAGCGTTGACAGGGGCAGTTCCTATGGCTACACCTTC.

This clonotype showed up just a few times. The CDR3 region has the DNA TGTGCCAGCTCACCACGAAATAGCAATCAGCCCCAGCATTTT. This encodes CASSPRNSNQPQHF. The V and J genes are TRBV18 and TRBJ1-5; D remains unclear. The V end lost 1 base, the J end lost 0 bases, and 4 bases lay between the germline ends. This CDR3 spans 14 amino acids. Germline V CDR1 and CDR2: KGHSH, LQKENI.

The V gene is TRBV6-1, the J gene TRBJ2-7; 7 nucleotides align to TRBD2. The CDR3 length is 14 residues. The V gene end was trimmed by 8 bases and the J gene end by 0 bases; junction bases not matched to a gene: 7. The germline gives CDR1 MNHNS, CDR2 SASEGT. This CDR3 is CASALAANSYEQYF. The CDR3 nucleotides read TGTGCCAGCGCCCTAGCGGCCAACTCCTACGAGCAGTACTTC.

The chain has TRBV5-4 and TRBJ2-2; the match to TRBD2 covers 7 bases. CDR3 length: 15 residues. V gave up 3 bases and J gave up 2 bases; unmatched junction bases: 4. CDR1 is SGHNT, CDR2 YYREEE, per germline (reference sequence). The CDR3 here is CASSWDYTNTGELFF. The CDR3 DNA follows: TGTGCCAGCAGCTGGGACTACACTAACACCGGGGAGCTGTTTTTT.

This clonotype was observed a handful of times. V is TRBV24-1 and J is TRBJ1-5; the D gene is possibly TRBD1 (6 bases). Per germline, CDR1 KGHDR and CDR2 SFDVKD. The CDR3 sequence is 16 residues long. V was pared by 5 bases and J by 0 bases, with 13 bases between. Here the CDR3 reads CATSAPTGNSNQPQHF. CDR3 nucleotide sequence: TGTGCCACCAGTGCCCCGACAGGAAATAGCAATCAGCCCCAGCATTTT.

The chain is built from TRBV27 and TRBJ2-2; TRBD2 aligns across 7 bases. The V and J ends lost 2 bases and 7 bases, in that order; junction bases with no gene match: 10. Germline CDR1 is MNHEY and CDR2 is SMNVEV (reference sequence). This CDR3 is built from 16 residues. CDR3 nucleotide sequence: TGTGCCAGCAGTTTAGTGGCGGGAGTGTACGGCGGGGAGCTGTTTTTT. This codes for CASSLVAGVYGGELFF.

This clonotype came up a few times. An end of the junction differs from the germline gene, which may be a read error. The chain recombines TRBV5-1 with TRBJ2-7, with TRBD1 identical over 9 bases. Germline V gene sequence: CDR1 SGHRS, CDR2 YFSETQ. The CDR3 runs 15 residues. CDR3 protein: CASVPLDRGPYQQYF. The DNA for the CDR3 is TGCGCCAGCGTGCCCCTGGACAGGGGCCCCTACCAGCAGTACTTC.

In its sample, this clonotype was seen many times. The CDR3 spells CASRSSGPYNEQFF. CDR3 coding DNA: TGCGCCAGCCGGTCTAGCGGACCGTACAATGAGCAGTTCTTC. The V call is TRBV5-1, the J call TRBJ2-1, with 7 bases fitting TRBD2. Germline V gene sequence: CDR1 SGHRS, CDR2 YFSETQ. The CDR3 runs to 14 residues. J gave up 4 bases and V 7 bases, and 8 bases lay outside the gene matches.

This clonotype was observed a handful of times. This chain joins TRBV6-6 and TRBJ2-7; D remains ambiguous. From germline, CDR1 is MNHNY and CDR2 SVGAGI (reference sequence). Between the trimmed V and J ends, which lost 1 base and 3 bases, there was a span of 7 bases. CDR3 length: 13 amino acids. In DNA form, the CDR3 reads TGTGCCAGCAGTTACTTTACTTTCTACGAGCAGTACTTC. It codes for CASSYFTFYEQYF.

This clonotype was found a few times. The chain is built from TRBV5-1 and TRBJ2-7, with D perhaps TRBD2 (6 bases). Per the germline V gene, CDR1 is SGHRS and CDR2 is YFSETQ. The CDR3 totals 16 residues. The V end was cut by 4 bases, the J end by 2 bases, with 19 bases between. The CDR3 coding sequence is TGCGCCAGCAGCCCGGCGATGGGGCGCGGGGCCTACGAGCAGTACTTC. It encodes CASSPAMGRGAYEQYF.

This clonotype was observed a handful of times. The chain couples TRBV18 to TRBJ2-1; D call uncertain. CDR1 is KGHSH and CDR2 is LQKENI in the germline V gene. The V end lost 3 bases, the J end lost 0 bases, and 15 bases lay between the germline ends. The CDR3 spans 17 residues. Written as DNA, the CDR3 is TGTGCCAGCTCACCTTCACCGCCGCATAGCTCCTACAATGAGCAGTTCTTC. Its protein is CASSPSPPHSSYNEQFF.

This clonotype was counted only a few times. V usage is TRBV19 and J usage is TRBJ2-7; D unresolved. The V gene's germline CDR1 is LNHDA and CDR2 SQIVND (reference sequence). V lost 2 bases to trimming and J lost 3 bases, with 17 bases between them. There are 16 residues in the CDR3. The CDR3 nucleotides read TGTGCCAGTAGTATATCTTCTCCGTCTTGGGGCTACGAGCAGTACTTC. Translation gives CASSISSPSWGYEQYF.

This clonotype was counted a single time. The chain is built from TRBV20-1 and TRBJ2-5, with a weak D call TRBD1 (5 bases). CDR3 length equals 11 residues. Trimming pared 7 bases from V and 7 bases from J, leaving 13 bases between. Germline V CDR1 and CDR2: DFQATT, SNEGSKA (reference sequence). For the CDR3, the DNA is TGCAGTGGGGGCAGGGCAAGGACCCAGTACTTC. This encodes CSGGRARTQYF.

This clonotype turned up a few times. The chain uses TRBV5-1 and TRBJ2-3, with D unclear. The V end lost 1 base, the J end lost 2 bases, and 14 bases lay between the germline ends. The CDR3 has 16 residues. Germline CDR1 is SGHRS and CDR2 is YFSETQ. In nucleotides, the CDR3 is TGCGCCAGCAGCTTGAGTCGATCGGGCATCACAGATACGCAGTATTTT. Protein sequence: CASSLSRSGITDTQYF.

The CDR3 DNA reads as TGCGCCAGCAGTGCCCCGGGACAGGGATTTGGTGAGCAGTTCTTC. Encoded protein: CASSAPGQGFGEQFF. V gene TRBV10-1 combines with J gene TRBJ2-1; 9 positions agree with TRBD1. V lost 4 bases to trimming and J lost 9 bases; unmatched junction nucleotides: 10. This CDR3 spans 15 amino acids. Germline V gives CDR1 WNHNN, CDR2 SYGVQD (reference sequence).

The chain uses TRBV14 and TRBJ2-3, with TRBD2 identical over 9 bases. The length of the CDR3 is 14 residues. The V gene end was trimmed by 5 bases and the J gene end by 2 bases; junction bases not matched to a gene: 2. The germline V gene encodes CDR1 SGHDN and CDR2 FVKESK. The CDR3 DNA is TGTGCCAGCAGCGTAGCGGGAGTCACAGATACGCAGTATTTT. Its translation is CASSVAGVTDTQYF.

V is TRBV11-2 and J is TRBJ2-2; D gene uncertain. The CDR3 sequence is 15 residues long. Between the trimmed V and J ends, which lost 6 bases and 5 bases, there was a span of 16 bases. Germline V CDR1 and CDR2: SGHAT, FQNNGV. The CDR3 DNA is TGTGCCAGCAGGAGGCTCACCGGGCGAACCGGGGAGCTGTTTTTT. This sequence encodes CASRRLTGRTGELFF.